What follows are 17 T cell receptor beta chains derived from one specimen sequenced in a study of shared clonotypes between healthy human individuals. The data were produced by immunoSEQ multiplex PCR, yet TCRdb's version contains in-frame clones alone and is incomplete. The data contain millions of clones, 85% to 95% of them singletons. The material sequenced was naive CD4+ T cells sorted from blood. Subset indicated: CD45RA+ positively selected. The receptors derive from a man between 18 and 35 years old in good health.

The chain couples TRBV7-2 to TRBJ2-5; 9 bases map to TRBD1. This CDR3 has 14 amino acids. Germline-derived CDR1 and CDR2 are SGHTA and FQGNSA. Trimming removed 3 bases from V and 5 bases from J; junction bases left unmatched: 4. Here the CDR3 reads CASSFRDRVETQYF. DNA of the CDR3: TGTGCCAGCAGCTTCCGGGACAGGGTGGAGACCCAGTACTTC.

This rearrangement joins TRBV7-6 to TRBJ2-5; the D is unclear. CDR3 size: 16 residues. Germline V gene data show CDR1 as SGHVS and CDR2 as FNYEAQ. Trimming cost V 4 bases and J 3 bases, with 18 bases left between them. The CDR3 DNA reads TGTGCCAGCAGCTCTCGACCGCGGAGCACCAAAGAGACCCAGTACTTC. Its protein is CASSSRPRSTKETQYF.

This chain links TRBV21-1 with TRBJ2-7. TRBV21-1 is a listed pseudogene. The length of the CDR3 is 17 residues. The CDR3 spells CASSKGRNGTDSYEQYF. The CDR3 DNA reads TGTGCCAGCAGCAAAGGACGAAATGGGACGGACTCCTACGAGCAGTACTTC.

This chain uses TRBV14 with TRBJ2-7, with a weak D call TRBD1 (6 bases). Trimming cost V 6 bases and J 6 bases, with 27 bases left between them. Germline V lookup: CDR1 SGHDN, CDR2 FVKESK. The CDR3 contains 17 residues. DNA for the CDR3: TGTGCCAGCAGGGCCGGTGACAGGTTCGCCGTTGGGACCGAGCAGTACTTC. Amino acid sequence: CASRAGDRFAVGTEQYF. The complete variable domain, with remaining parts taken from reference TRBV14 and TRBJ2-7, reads EAGVTQFPSHSVIEKGQTVTLRCDPISGHDNLYWYRRVMGKEIKFLLHFVKESKQDESGMPNNRFLAERTGGTYSTLKVQPAELEDSGVYFCASRAGDRFAVGTEQYFGPGTRLTVT.

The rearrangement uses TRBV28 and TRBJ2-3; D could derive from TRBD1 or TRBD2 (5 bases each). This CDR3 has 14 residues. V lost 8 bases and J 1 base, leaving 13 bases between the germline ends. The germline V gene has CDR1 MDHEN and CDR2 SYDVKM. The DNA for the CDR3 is TGTGCCAGCCTAAATTTGGGGGGCACAGATACGCAGTATTTT. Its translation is CASLNLGGTDTQYF.

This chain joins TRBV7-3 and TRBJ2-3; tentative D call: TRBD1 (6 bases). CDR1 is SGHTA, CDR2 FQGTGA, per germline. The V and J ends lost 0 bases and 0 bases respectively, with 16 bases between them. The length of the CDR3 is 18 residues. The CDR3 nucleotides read TGTGCCAGCAGCTTAACGGTTGGGGCAGGGGCTAGCACAGATACGCAGTATTTT. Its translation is CASSLTVGAGASTDTQYF.

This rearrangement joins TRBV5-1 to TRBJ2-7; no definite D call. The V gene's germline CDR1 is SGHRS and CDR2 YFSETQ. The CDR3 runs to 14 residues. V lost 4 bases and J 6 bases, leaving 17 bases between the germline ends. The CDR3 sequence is CASSPRPSGGEQYF. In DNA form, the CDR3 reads TGCGCCAGCAGCCCGCGACCCTCTGGTGGCGAGCAGTACTTC.

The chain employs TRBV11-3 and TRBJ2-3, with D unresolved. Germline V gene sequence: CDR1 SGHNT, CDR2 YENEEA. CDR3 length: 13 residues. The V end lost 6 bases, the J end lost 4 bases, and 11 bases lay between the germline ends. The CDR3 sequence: CASSSAMADTQYF. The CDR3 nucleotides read TGTGCCAGCAGTTCCGCTATGGCAGATACGCAGTATTTT.

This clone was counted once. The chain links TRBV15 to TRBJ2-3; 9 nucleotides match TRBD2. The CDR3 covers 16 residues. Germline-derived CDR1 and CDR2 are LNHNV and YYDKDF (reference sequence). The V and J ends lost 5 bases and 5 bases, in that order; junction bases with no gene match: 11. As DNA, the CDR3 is TGTGCCACCAGCTCACGGGGTAGCGGGAGCCAAGATACGCAGTATTTT. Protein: CATSSRGSGSQDTQYF.

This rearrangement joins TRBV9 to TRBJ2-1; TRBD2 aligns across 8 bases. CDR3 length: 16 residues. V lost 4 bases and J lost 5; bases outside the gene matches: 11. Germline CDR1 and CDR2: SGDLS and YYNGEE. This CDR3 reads CASSSRGPGGHNEQFF. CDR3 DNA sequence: TGTGCCAGCAGCTCCCGTGGTCCGGGAGGGCACAATGAGCAGTTCTTC.

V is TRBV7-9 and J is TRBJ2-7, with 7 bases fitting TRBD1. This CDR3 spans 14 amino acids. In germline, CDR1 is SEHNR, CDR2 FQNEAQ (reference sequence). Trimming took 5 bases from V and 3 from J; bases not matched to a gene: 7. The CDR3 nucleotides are TGTGCCAGCAGCCCGACAGGGAGCTACTACGAGCAGTACTTC. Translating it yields CASSPTGSYYEQYF.

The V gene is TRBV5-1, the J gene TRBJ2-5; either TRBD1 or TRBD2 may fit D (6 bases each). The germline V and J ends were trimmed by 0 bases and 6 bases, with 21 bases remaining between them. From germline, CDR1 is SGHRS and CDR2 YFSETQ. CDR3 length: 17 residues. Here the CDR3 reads CASSLAYSGDLRKTQYF. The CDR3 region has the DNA TGCGCCAGCAGCTTGGCCTACTCAGGGGACTTGAGGAAGACCCAGTACTTC.

The CDR3 loop reads CASSPGRSQPQHF. Here the CDR3 DNA reads TGTGCCAGCAGTCCGGGTAGAAGTCAGCCCCAGCATTTT. V usage is TRBV6-1 and J usage is TRBJ1-5, with D hard to call. The V end lost 5 bases, the J end lost 6 bases, and 11 bases lay between the germline ends. Germline CDR1 is MNHNS and CDR2 is SASEGT. CDR3 size: 13 residues.

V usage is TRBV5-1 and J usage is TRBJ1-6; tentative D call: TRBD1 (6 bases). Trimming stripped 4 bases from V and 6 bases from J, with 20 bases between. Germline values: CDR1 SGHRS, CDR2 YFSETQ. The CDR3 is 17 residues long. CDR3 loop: CASSARVSGAANSPLHF. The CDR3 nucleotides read TGCGCCAGCAGCGCCCGGGTCTCAGGGGCCGCTAATTCACCCCTCCACTTT.

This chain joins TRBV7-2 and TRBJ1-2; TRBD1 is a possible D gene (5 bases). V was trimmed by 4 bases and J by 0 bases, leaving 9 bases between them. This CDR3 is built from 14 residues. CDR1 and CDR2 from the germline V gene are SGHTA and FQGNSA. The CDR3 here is CASSSQGTNYGYTF. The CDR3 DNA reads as TGTGCCAGCAGCTCCCAGGGTACTAACTATGGCTACACCTTC. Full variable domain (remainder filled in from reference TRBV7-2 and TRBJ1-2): GAGVSQSPSNKVTEKGKDVELRCDPISGHTALYWYRQSLGQGLEFLIYFQGNSAPDKSGLPSDRFSAERTGGSVSTLTIQRTQQEDSAVYLCASSSQGTNYGYTFGSGTRLTVV.

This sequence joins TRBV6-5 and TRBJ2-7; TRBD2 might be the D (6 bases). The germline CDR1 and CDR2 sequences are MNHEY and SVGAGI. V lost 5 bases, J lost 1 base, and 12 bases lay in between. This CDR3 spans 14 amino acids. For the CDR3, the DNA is TGTGCCAGCAGTAGCGGGTCCTTTTCCTACGAGCAGTACTTC. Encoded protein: CASSSGSFSYEQYF.

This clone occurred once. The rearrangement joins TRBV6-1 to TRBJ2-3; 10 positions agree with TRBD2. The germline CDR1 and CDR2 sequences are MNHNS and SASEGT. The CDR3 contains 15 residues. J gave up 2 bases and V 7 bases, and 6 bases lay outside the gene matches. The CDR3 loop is CASNLAGGLTDTQYF. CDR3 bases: TGTGCCAGCAACTTAGCGGGGGGACTCACAGATACGCAGTATTTT.